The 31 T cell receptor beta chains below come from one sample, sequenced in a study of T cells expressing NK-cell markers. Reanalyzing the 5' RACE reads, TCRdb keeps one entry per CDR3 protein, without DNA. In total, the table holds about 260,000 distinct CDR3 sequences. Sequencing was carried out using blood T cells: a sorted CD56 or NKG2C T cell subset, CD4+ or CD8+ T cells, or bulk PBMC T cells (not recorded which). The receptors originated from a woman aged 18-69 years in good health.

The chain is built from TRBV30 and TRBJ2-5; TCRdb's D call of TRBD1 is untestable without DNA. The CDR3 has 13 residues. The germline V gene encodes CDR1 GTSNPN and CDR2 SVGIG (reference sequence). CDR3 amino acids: CAWSGGRQETQYF.

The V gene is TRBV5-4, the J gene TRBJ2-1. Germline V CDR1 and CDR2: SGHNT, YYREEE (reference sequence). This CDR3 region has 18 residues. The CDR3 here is CASSLGSANPIFANEQFF.

CDR3 loop: CASGPGDGFSEAFF. V is TRBV5-1 and J is TRBJ1-1; TCRdb gives TRBD1 as the D gene, but with no DNA this cannot be confirmed. The V gene's germline CDR1 is SGHRS and CDR2 YFSETQ. The CDR3 is 14 residues long.

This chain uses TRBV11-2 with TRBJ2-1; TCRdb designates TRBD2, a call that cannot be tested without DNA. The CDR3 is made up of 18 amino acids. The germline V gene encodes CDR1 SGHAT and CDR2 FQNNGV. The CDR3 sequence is CASSLGFSWREKNNEQFF.

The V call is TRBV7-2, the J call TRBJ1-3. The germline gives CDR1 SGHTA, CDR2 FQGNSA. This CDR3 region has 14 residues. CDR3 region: CASSLGQLGNTIYF.

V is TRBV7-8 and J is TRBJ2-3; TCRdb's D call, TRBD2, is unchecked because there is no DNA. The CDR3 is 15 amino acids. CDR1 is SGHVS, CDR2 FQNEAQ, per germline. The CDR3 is CASRPLSGLADTQYF.

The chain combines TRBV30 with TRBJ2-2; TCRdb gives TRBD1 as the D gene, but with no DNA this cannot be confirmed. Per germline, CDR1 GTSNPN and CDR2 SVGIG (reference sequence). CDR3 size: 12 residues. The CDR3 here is CAFSQGIGELFF.

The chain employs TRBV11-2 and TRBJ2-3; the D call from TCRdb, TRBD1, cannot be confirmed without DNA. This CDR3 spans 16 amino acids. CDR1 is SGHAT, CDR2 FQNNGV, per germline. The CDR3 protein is CASSVNSGAASDTQYF. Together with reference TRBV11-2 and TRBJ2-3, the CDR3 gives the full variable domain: EAGVAQSPRYKIIEKRQSVAFWCNPISGHATLYWYQQILGQGPKLLIQFQNNGVVDDSQLPKDRFSAERLKGVDSTLKIQPAKLEDSAVYLCASSVNSGAASDTQYFGPGTRLTVL.

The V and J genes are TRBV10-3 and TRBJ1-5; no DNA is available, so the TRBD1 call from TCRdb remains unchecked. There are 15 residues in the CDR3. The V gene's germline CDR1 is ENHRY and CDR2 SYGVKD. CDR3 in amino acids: CAISEQGRGGQPQHF.

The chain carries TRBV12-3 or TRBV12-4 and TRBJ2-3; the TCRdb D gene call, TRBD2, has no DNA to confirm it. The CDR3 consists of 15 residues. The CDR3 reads CASSWLAEARDTQYF.

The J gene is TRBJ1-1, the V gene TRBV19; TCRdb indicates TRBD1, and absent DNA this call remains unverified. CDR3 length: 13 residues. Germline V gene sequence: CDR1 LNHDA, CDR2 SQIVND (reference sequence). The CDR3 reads CASKDSEYTEAFF. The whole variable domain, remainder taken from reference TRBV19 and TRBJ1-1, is DGGITQSPKYLFRKEGQNVTLSCEQNLNHDAMYWYRQDPGQGLRLIYYSQIVNDFQKGDIAEGYSVSREKKESFPLTVTSAQKNPTAFYLCASKDSEYTEAFFGQGTRLTVV.

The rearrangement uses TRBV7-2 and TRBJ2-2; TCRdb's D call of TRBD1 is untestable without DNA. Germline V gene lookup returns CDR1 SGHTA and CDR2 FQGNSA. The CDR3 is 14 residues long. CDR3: CAGRQGPNTGELFF.

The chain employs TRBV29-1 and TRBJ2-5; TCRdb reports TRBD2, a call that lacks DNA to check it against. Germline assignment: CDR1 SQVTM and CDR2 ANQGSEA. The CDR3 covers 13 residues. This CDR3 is CSALGGPQETQYF.

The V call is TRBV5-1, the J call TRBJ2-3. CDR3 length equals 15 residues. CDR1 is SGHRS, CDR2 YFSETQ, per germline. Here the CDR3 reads CASSLGMGRADTQYF.

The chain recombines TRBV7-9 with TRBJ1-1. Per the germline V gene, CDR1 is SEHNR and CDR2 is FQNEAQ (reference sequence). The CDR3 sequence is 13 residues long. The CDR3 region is CASSLVGITEAFF.

CDR3 residues: CASSLERDSNQPQHF. The chain carries TRBV4-3 and TRBJ1-5; as DNA is missing, the TRBD1 call by TCRdb cannot be tested. The CDR3 totals 15 residues. The V gene's germline CDR1 is LGHNA and CDR2 YSLEER.

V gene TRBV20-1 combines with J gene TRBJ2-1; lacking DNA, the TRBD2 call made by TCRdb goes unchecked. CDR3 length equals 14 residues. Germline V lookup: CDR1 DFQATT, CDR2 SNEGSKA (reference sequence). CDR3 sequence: CSAGTVGLAAEQFF.

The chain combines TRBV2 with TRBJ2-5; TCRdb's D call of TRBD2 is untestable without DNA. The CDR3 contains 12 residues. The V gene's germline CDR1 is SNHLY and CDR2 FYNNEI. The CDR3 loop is CASKRIQETQYF.

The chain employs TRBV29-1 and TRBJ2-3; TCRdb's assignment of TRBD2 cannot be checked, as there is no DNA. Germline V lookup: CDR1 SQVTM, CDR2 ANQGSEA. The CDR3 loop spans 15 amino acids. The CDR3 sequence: CSVGPAGGRTDTQYF.

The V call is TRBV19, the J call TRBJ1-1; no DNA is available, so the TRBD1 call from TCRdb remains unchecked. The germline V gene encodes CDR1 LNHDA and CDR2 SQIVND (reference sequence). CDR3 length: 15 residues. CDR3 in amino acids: CASSRRQGSSTEAFF.

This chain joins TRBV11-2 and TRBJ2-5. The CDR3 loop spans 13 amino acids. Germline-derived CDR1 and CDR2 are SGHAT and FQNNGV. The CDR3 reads CASSLDTPETQYF.

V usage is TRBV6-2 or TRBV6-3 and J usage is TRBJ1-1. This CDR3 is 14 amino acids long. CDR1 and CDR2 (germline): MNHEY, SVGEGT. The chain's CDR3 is CASSYSSLNTEAFF.

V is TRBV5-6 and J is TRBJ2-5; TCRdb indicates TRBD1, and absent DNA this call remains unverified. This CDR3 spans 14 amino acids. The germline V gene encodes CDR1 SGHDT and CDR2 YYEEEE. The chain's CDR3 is CASSSTGGRKTQYF.

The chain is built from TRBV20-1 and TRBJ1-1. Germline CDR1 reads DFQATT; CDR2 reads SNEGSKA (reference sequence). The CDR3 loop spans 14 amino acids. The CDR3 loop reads CSALSGGPGTEAFF.

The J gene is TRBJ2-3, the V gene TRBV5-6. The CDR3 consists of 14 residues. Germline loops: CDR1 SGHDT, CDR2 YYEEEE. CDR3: CASSLGRGTDTQYF.

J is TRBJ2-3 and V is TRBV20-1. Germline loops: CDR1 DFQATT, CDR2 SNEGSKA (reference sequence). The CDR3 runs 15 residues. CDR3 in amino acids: CSARDRQRGTDTQYF.

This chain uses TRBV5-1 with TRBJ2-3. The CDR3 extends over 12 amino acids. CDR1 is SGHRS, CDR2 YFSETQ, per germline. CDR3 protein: CASSYRGDTQYF. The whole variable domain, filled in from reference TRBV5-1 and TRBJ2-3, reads KAGVTQTPRYLIKTRGQQVTLSCSPISGHRSVSWYQQTPGQGLQFLFEYFSETQRNKGNFPGRFSGRQFSNSRSEMNVSTLELGDSALYLCASSYRGDTQYFGPGTRLTVL.

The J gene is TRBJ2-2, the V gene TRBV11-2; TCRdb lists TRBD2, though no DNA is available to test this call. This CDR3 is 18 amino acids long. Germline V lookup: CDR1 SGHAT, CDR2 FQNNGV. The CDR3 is CASSLTSGRALNTGELFF.

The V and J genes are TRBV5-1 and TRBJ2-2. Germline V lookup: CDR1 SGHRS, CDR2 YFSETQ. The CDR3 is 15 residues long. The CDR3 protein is CASSSDGRTTGELFF.

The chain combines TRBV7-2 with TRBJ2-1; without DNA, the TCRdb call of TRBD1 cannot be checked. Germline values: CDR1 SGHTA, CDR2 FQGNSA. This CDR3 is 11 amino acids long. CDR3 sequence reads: CASRGGMSQFF.

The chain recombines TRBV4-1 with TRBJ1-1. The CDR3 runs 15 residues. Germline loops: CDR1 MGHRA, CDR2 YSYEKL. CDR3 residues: CASSQSSIAEASAFF.